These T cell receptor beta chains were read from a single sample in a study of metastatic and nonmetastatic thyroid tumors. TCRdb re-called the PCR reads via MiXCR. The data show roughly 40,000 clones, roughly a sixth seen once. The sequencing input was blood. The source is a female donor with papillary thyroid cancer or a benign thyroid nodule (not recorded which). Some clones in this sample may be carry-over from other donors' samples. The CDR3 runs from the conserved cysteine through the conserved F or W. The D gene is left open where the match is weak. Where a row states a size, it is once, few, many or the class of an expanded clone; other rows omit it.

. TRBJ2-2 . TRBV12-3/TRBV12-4 TGTGCCAGCACCGAGCGGGTCAGGGTCGCTCCTAACACCGGGGAGCTGTTTTTT CASTERVRVAPNTGELFF
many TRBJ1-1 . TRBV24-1 TGTGCCACCAGTGGCACGGGACCGAACACTGAAGCTTTCTTT CATSGTGPNTEAFF
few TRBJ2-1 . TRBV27 TGTGCCAGCATCCTCCGGGGGAATGTGATGGGGAATGAGCAGTTCTTC CASILRGNVMGNEQFF
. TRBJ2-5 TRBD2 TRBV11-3 TGTGCCAGCAGTGCGGGAGACCCGGAGACCCAGTACTTC CASSAGDPETQYF
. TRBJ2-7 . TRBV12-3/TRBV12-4 TGTGCCAGCAGTTTAGTCCCCCAGGTTATCCACGAGCAGTACTTC CASSLVPQVIHEQYF
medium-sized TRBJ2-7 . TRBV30 TGTGCCTTCTCCGCGAGGGCGGGGCCTTACGAGCAGTACTTC CAFSARAGPYEQYF
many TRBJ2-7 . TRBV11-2 TGTGCCAGCAGCTCCACGACCGGGGGATACTACGAGCAGTACTTC CASSSTTGGYYEQYF
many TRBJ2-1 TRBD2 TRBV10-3 TGTGCCACAGGGACTAGCGGAAATGAGCAGTTCTTC CATGTSGNEQFF
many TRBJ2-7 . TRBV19 TGTGCCAGTAGTATGGGAGCAGGGGACGAGCAGTACTTC CASSMGAGDEQYF
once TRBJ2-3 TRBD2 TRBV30 TGTGCCTGGAATACGGGGAGACTAGCGGGGAGGGATAGGCAGTATTTT CAWNTGRLAGRDRQYF
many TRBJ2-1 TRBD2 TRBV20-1 TGCAGTGCTATGGGACTAGGGGACGACAATGAGCAGTTCTTC CSAMGLGDDNEQFF
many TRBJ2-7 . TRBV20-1 TGCAGTGCTAGGGTGGTTCTAAACGATTTCTACGAGCAGTACTTC CSARVVLNDFYEQYF
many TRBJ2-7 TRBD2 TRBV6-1 TGTGCCAGCATCCCCATAGCGGGGGGGCCGGGTGAGCAGTACTTC CASIPIAGGPGEQYF
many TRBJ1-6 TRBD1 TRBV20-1 TGCAGTGCTATCCGACAGGGTGGACCCCTCCACTTT CSAIRQGGPLHF
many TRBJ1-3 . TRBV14 TGTGCCAGCAGCCAATCTCGCACAACCTTGGATTTT CASSQSRTTLDF
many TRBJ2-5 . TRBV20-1 TGCAGTGCTAGCCTTCGGGGATTGGACGGGGCCCAGTACTTC CSASLRGLDGAQYF
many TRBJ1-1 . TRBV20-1 TGCAGTGCTGGAAACTCTGGGGGGCATGAAGCTTTCTTT CSAGNSGGHEAFF
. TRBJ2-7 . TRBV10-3 TGTGCCATCAGTGACGGTACATGGCGCGACGAGCAGTACTTC CAISDGTWRDEQYF
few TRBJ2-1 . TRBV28 TGTGCCAGCAGCCTTGCCAGCAATGAGCAGTTCTTC CASSLASNEQFF
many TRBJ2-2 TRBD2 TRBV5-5 TGTGCCAGCAGCTCCATGGCTAGCGGGATAACCGGGGAGCTGTTTTTT CASSSMASGITGELFF
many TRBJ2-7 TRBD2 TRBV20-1 TGCAGTGCCCCGAGAGGGGCGGGGGGGACATCTAGCGAGCAGTACTTC CSAPRGAGGTSSEQYF
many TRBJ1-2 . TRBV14 TGTGCCAGCAGAGGGGCAGGGCCTGGCTACACCTTC CASRGAGPGYTF
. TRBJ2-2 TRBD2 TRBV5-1 TGCGCCAGCATCTTGGGGTATAGCGGGCGAAACACCCGGGAGCTGTTTTTT CASILGYSGRNTRELFF
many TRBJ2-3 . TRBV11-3 TGTGCCAGCAGCCCAGGGACAGCCACGGCGGGGGATACGCAGTATTTT CASSPGTATAGDTQYF
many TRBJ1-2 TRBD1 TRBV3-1 TGTGCCAGCAGCCACACGGGGAGGGACAGCTATGGCTACACCTTC CASSHTGRDSYGYTF
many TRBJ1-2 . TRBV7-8 TGTGCCAGCAGTCGCCAGGGGTATTATGGCTACACCTTC CASSRQGYYGYTF
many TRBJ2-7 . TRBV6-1 TGTGCCAGCAGTGATACAAACAGGTATTCCATCGAGCAGTACTTC CASSDTNRYSIEQYF
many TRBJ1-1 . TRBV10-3 TGTGCCCTTCAGACGGAAAACGCTGAAGCTTTCTTT CALQTENAEAFF
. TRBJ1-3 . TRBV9 TGTGCCAGCAGCGATAGCGCTGGAAACACCATATATTTT CASSDSAGNTIYF
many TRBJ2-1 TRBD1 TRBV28 TGTGCCAGCAGTTTAGGAGACAGGGGGTACAATGAGCAGTTCTTC CASSLGDRGYNEQFF
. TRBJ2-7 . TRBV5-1 TGCGCCAGCAGCCTGGCGTTGGGGGCGGGCGAGCAGTACTTC CASSLALGAGEQYF
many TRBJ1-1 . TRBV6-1 TGTGCCAGCAGCCTATTAGGAGGGAACACTGAAGCTTTCTTT CASSLLGGNTEAFF
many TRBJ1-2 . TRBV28 TGTGCCAGCAGTTTATCCAGTCAGGGTCTTGTGTTTGGCTACACCTTC CASSLSSQGLVFGYTF
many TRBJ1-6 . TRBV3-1 TGTGCCGGCAGCCAAGCGGGATTTGATAATTCACCCCTCCACTTT CAGSQAGFDNSPLHF
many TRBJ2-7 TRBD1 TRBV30 TGTGCCTGGAGGGGACCCGGGACAGGGAAACACGAGCAGTACTTC CAWRGPGTGKHEQYF
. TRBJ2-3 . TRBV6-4 TGTGCCAGCAGTTACTGTAGCACAGATACGCAGTATTTT CASSYCSTDTQYF
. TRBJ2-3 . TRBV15 TGTGCCACCAGCAGAGATACCCGACGAACAGATACGCAGTATTTT CATSRDTRRTDTQYF
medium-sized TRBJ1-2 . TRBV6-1 TGTGCCCACTCGAGGGACCTTAACTATGGCTACACCTTC CAHSRDLNYGYTF
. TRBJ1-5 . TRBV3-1 TGTGCCAGCAGCCATATCTACTTGGGGTCGGGAAATCAGCCCCAGCATTTT CASSHIYLGSGNQPQHF
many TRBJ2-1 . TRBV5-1 TGCGCCAGCGGTGAGGGCGGGAACTCCTACAATGAGCAGTTCTTC CASGEGGNSYNEQFF
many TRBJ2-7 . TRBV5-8 TGTGCCAGCAGCCCGGATCGCCACGAGCAGTACTTC CASSPDRHEQYF
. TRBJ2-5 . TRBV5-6 TGTGCCAGCAGCTTGGGACAGCGAGAGACCCAGTACTTC CASSLGQRETQYF
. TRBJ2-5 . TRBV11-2 TGTGCCAGCAGCTTTAATTCAGAGACCCAGTACTTC CASSFNSETQYF
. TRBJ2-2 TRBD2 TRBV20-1 TGCAGTGCATTCGGGAGGCTAAACACCGGGGATCTGTTTTTT CSAFGRLNTGDLFF
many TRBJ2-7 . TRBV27 TGTGCCAGCACTTCCCGCGACTACGAGCAGTACTTC CASTSRDYEQYF
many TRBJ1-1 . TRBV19 TGTGCCAGTAGTCTTACAGGGATTTCTGAAGCTTTCTTT CASSLTGISEAFF
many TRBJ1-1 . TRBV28 TGTGCCAGCAGTTTGAACCTGAACACTGAAGCTTTCTTT CASSLNLNTEAFF
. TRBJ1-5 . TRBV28 TGTGCCAGCAGTTTGGGGGGGCAGTACAATCAGCCCCAGCATTTT CASSLGGQYNQPQHF
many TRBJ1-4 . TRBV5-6 TGTGCCAGCAGCTTCCAGGGTCCCAAGCACGAAAAACTGTTTTTT CASSFQGPKHEKLFF
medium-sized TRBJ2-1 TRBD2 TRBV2 TGTGCCAGCAGTGGGACTAGCGGGAGAAATGCGCAGTTCTTC CASSGTSGRNAQFF
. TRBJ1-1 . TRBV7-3 TGTGCCAGCAGCACCACAGGGCCGAACACTGAAGCTTTCTTT CASSTTGPNTEAFF
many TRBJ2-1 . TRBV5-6 TGTGCCAGCAGCGTTCTTTCCGGTTATTCAGGTAATGAGCAGTTCTTC CASSVLSGYSGNEQFF
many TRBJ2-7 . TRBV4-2 TGTGCCAGCAGCCAAGTGAATTCCGGCTACGAGCAGTACTTC CASSQVNSGYEQYF
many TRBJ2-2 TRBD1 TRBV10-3 TGTGCCATGAGGACAGGGGGTAACACCGGGGAGCTGTTTTTT CAMRTGGNTGELFF
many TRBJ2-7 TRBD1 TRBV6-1 TGTGCCAGCAGAACCCAGACAGGGGAACCCTCCTACGAGCAGTACTTC CASRTQTGEPSYEQYF
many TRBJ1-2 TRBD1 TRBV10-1 TGCGCCAGCAGTGGGGGACAGGGTCTAGACTGTTATGGCTACACCTTC CASSGGQGLDCYGYTF
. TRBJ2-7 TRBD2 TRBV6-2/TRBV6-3 TGTGCCACCTTAGCGGGGGGCTACGATCAGTACTTC CATLAGGYDQYF
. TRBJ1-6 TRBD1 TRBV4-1 TGCGCCAGCAGCCAGGGGGCAGGGGGCGGTTCACCCCTCCACTTT CASSQGAGGGSPLHF
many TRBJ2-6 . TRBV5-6 TGTGCCAGCAGCTTAGGTCTCAGCTCTGGGGCCAACGTCCTGACTTTC CASSLGLSSGANVLTF
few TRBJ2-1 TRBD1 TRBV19 TGTGCCAGTAGTACCCTTGGGGACAGGCAGTTCTTC CASSTLGDRQFF